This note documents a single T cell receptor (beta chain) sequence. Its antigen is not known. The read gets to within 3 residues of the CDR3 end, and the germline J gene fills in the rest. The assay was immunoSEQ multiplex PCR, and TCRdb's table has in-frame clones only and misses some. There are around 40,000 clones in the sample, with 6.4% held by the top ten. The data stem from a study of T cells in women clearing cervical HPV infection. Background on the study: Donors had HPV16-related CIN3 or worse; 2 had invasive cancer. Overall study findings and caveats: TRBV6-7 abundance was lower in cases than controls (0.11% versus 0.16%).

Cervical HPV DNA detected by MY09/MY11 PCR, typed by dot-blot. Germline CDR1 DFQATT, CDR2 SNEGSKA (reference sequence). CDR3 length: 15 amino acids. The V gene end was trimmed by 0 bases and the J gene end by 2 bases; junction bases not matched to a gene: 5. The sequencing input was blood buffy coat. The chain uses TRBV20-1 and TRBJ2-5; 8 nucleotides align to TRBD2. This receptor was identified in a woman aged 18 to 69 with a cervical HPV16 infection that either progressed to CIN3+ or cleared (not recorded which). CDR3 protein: CSAREGTRPQETQYF. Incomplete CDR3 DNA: TGCAGTGCTAGAGAAGGGACTAGGCCGCAAGAGACC.